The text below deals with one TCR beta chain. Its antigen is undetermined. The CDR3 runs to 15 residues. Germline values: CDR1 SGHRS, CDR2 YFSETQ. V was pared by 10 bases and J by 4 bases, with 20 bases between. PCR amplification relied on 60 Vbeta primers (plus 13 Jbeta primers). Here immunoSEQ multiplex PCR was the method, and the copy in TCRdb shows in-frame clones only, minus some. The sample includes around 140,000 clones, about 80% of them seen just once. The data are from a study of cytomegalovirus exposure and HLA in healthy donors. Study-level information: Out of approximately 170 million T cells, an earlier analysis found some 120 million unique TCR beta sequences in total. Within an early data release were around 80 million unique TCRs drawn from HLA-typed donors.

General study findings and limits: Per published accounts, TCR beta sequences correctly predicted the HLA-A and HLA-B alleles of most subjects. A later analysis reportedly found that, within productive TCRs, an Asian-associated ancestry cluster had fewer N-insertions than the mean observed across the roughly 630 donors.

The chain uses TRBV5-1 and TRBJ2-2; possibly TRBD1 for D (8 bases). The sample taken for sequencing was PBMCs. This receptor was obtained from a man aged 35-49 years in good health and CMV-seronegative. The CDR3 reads CAVTGGGGPTGELFF. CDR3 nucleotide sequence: TGCGCCGTAACAGGGGGGGGCGGGCCCACCGGGGAGCTGTTTTTT.